The clone carrying this T cell receptor beta chain was seen at least ten times. Stated time point: after trial treatment. The treatment denotes: LDRT plus nivolumab, ipilimumab, low-dose cyclophosphamide and aspirin (RACIN trial). The ends were cut back, 6 bases at V and 2 bases at J, with 8 bases in the middle. This CDR3 contains 12 residues. Germline-derived CDR1 and CDR2 are SGHRS and YFSETQ. The data originate from a study of low-dose radiotherapy and immunotherapy resistance in tumors. Study summary: It was 1 Gy per fraction every two weeks that Cohort 2 received, adding up to 13 Gy over 26 weeks.

First-strand cDNA relied on TRAV- and TRBV-specific primers spanning alpha and beta chains. For amplifying TCRs, the PCR ran for about 20 cycles with Phusion, which was used together with a constant-region primer and the adapter on the V primers. Isolated mRNA was amplified by in vitro transcription. TCRdb reanalysed the reads using MiXCR and keeps one entry per CDR3 protein. The sample includes some 46,000 distinct CDR3 sequences, 25% to 30% of them seen just once. The rearrangement links TRBV5-1 to TRBJ2-5, with D possibly TRBD2 on 5 matching bases. Here the sequenced sample was PBMCs, taken after low-dose radiotherapy plus immunotherapy. This receptor was taken from a male donor with prostate cancer. The CDR3 region has the DNA TGCGCCAGCAAGCGGCCTCAAGAGACCCAGTACTTC. It translates to CASKRPQETQYF. Looking up the rest from reference TRBV5-1 and TRBJ2-5 gives the full variable domain: KAGVTQTPRYLIKTRGQQVTLSCSPISGHRSVSWYQQTPGQGLQFLFEYFSETQRNKGNFPGRFSGRQFSNSRSEMNVSTLELGDSALYLCASKRPQETQYFGPGTRLLVL.